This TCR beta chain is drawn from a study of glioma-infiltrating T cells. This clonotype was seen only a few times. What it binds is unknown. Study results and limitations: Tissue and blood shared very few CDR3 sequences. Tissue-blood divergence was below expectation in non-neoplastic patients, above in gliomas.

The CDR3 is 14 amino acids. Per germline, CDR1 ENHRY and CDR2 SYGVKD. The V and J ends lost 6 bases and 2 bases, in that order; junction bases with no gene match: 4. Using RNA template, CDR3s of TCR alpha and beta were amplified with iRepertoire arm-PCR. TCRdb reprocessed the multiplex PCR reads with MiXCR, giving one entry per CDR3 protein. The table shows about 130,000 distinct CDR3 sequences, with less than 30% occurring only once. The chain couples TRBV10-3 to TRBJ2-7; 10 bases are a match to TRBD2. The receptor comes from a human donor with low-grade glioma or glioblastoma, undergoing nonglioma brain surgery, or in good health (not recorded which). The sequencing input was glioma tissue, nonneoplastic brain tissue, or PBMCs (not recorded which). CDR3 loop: CAISPGTSAYEQYF. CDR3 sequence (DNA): TGTGCCATCAGCCCCGGGACTAGCGCCTACGAGCAGTACTTC.